The clone carrying this T cell receptor (beta chain) has a handful of counts. Its specificity is unknown. These data are taken from a study of blood T cells in healthy people across ages. Findings and caveats of the study: There were more naive CD4+ cells and higher diversity in long-lived donors than in aged donors.

Germline CDR1 is DFQATT and CDR2 is SNEGSKA (reference sequence). This CDR3 region has 15 residues. With 5 bases clipped from V and 2 bases from J, the junction kept 9 bases outside the gene matches. Every donor provided roughly 10 milliliters of peripheral blood. A sample-barcoded 5' primer and a J-beta primer mix were used in a second PCR of about 6 to 12 cycles. Every cDNA was tagged by a template-switch adaptor with 12 random nucleotides. TCRdb independently ran MiXCR on the 5' RACE reads; one entry per CDR3 protein. Seen here are 550,000 to 600,000 distinct CDR3 sequences, approximately 25% observed once, and the top ten hold roughly 18%.

The chain uses TRBV20-1 and TRBJ2-1; TRBD2 matches 7 bases. The receptor comes from a woman aged 70-85 years in good health. The specimen was blood. DNA for the CDR3: TGCAGTGCTGGCTCAGCGGGGAGTCCCTACAATGAGCAGTTCTTC. Protein: CSAGSAGSPYNEQFF.